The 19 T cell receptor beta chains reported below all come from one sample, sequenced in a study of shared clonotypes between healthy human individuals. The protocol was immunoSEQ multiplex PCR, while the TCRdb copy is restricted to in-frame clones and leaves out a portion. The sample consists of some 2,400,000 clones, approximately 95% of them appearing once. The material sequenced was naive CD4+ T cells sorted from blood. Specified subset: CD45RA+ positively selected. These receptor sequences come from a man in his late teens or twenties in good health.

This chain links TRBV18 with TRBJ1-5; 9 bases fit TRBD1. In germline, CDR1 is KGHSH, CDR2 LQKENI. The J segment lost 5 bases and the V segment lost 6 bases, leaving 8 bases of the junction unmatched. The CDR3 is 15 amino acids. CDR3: CASSPTGGEDQPQHF. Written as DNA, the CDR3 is TGTGCCAGCTCGCCTACAGGGGGCGAGGATCAGCCCCAGCATTTT.

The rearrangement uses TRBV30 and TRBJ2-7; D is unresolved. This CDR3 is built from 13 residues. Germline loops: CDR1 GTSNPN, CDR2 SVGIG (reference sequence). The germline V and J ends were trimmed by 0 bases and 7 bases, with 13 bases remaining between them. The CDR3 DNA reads TGTGCCTGGAGTGTACGTTCCTCGTCAGAGCAGTACTTC. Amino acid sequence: CAWSVRSSSEQYF. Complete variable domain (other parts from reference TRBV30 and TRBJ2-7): SQTIHQWPATLVQPVGSPLSLECTVEGTSNPNLYWYRQAAGRGLQLLFYSVGIGQISSEVPQNLSASRPQDRQFILSSKKLLLSDSGFYLCAWSVRSSSEQYFGPGTRLTVT.

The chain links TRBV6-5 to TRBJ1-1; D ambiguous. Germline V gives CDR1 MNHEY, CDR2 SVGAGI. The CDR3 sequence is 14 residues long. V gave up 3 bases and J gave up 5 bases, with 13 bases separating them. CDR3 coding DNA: TGTGCCAGCAGTTATTCGGTGGTTGGGACTGAAGCTTTCTTT. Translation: CASSYSVVGTEAFF.

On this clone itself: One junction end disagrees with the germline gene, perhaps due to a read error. CDR3 loop: CASSLGKTTNEKLFF. CDR3 sequence (DNA): TGCGCCAGCAGTTTAGGAAAAACAACTAATGAAAAACTGTTTTTT. The chain joins TRBV25-1 to TRBJ1-4; D is uncertain. The V gene's germline CDR1 is MGHDK and CDR2 SYGVNS. This CDR3 contains 15 residues.

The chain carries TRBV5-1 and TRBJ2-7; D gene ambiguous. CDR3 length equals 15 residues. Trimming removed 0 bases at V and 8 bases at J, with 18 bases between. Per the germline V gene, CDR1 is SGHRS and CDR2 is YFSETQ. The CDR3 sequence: CASSLDQVGLEQQYF. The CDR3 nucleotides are TGCGCCAGCAGCTTGGATCAGGTAGGCCTGGAGCAGCAGTACTTC.

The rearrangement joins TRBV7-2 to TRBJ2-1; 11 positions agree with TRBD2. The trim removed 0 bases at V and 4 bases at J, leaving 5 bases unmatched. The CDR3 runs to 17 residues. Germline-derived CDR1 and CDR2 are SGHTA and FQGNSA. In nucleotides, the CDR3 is TGTGCCAGCAGCTTAGCGGGACTAGCGGCACGGTACAATGAGCAGTTCTTC. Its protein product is CASSLAGLAARYNEQFF.

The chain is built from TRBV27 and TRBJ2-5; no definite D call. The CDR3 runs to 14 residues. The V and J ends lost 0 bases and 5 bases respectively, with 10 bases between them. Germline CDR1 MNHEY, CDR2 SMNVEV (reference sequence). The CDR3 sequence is CASSLSTTGETQYF. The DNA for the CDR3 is TGTGCCAGCAGTTTATCTACGACCGGGGAGACCCAGTACTTC.

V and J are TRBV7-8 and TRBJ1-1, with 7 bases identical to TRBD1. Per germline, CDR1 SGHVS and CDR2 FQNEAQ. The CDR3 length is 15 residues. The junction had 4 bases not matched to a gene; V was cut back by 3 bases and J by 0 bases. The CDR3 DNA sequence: TGTGCCAGCAGCTTTACGGGACAGATGAACACTGAAGCTTTCTTT. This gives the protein CASSFTGQMNTEAFF.

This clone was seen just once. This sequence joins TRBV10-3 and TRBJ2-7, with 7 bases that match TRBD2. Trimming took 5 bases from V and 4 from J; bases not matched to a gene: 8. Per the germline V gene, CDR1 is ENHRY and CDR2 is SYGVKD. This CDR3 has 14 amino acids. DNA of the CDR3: TGTGCCATCAGTCTATCGGGAGGTTATTACGAGCAGTACTTC. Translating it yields CAISLSGGYYEQYF.

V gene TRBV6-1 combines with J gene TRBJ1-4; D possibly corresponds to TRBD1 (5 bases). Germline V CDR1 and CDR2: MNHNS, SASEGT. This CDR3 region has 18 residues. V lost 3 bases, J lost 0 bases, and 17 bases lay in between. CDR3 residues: CASSDDRRWGSTNEKLFF. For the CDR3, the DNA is TGTGCCAGCAGTGATGACAGACGCTGGGGTTCAACTAATGAAAAACTGTTTTTT.

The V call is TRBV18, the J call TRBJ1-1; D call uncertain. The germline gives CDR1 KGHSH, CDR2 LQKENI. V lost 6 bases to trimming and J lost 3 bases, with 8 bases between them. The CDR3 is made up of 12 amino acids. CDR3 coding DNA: TGTGCCAGCTCTCGGGAGTACACTGAAGCTTTCTTT. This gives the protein CASSREYTEAFF.

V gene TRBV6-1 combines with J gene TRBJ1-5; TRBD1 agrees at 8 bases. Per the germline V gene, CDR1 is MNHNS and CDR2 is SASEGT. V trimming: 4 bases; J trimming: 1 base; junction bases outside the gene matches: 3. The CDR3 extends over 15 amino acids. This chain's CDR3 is CASSGRTGSNQPQHF. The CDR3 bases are TGTGCCAGCAGTGGAAGGACAGGGAGCAATCAGCCCCAGCATTTT.

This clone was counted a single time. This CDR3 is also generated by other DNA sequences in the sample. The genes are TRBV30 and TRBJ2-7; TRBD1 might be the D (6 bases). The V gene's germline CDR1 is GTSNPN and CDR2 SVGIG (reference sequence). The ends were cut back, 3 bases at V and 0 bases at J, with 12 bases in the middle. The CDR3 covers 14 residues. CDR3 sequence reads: CAWRGDRSSYEQYF. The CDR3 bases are TGTGCCTGGAGAGGAGACAGGAGCTCCTACGAGCAGTACTTC.

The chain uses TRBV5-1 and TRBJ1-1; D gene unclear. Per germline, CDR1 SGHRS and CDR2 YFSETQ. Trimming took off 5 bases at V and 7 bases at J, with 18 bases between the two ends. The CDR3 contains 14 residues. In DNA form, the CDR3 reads TGCGCCAGCAGTTTTGGATGGGGTAGTGGTGAAGCTTTCTTT. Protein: CASSFGWGSGEAFF.

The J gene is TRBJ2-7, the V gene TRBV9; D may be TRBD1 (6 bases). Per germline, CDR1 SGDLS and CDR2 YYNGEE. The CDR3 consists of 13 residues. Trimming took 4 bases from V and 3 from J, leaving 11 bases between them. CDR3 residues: CASSMGQDYEQYF. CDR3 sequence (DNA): TGTGCCAGCAGCATGGGACAAGACTACGAGCAGTACTTC.

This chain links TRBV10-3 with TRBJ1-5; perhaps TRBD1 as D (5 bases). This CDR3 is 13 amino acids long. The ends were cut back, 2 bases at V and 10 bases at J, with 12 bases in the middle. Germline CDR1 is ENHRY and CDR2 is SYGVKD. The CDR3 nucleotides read TGTGCCATCAGTGAGGACGACAGTAACCCCCAGCATTTT. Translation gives CAISEDDSNPQHF.

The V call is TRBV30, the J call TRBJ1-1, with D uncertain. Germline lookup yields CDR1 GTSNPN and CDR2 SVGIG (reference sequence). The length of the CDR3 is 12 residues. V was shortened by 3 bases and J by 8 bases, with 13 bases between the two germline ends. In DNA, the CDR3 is TGTGCCTGGAGGCCGACATCCGTGGAAGCTTTCTTT. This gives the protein CAWRPTSVEAFF.

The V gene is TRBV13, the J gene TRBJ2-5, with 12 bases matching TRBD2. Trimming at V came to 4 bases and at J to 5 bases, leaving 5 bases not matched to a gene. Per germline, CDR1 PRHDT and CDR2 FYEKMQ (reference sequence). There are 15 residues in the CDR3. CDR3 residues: CASSSRLAGAETQYF. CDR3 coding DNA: TGTGCCAGCAGCTCTCGACTAGCGGGAGCTGAGACCCAGTACTTC.

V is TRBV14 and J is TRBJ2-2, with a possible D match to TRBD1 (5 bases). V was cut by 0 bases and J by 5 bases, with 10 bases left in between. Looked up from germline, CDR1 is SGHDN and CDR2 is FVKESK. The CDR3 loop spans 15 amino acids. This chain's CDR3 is CASSQDTGYTGELFF. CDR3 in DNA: TGTGCCAGCAGCCAAGACACAGGATATACCGGGGAGCTGTTTTTT. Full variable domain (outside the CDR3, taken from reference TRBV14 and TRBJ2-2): EAGVTQFPSHSVIEKGQTVTLRCDPISGHDNLYWYRRVMGKEIKFLLHFVKESKQDESGMPNNRFLAERTGGTYSTLKVQPAELEDSGVYFCASSQDTGYTGELFFGEGSRLTVL.